These 30 T cell receptor beta chains originate from one sample sequenced in a study of cytomegalovirus exposure and HLA in healthy donors. Primers for the PCR totalled 60 Vbeta and 13 Jbeta. Sequencing was performed with immunoSEQ multiplex PCR; in TCRdb, only in-frame clones are kept and a portion is missing. The sample has roughly 220,000 clones, about 81% seen once; the top ten hold around 2.7%. The material sequenced was PBMCs. Receptors originate from a woman in her 40s in good health and CMV-seronegative.

This clone appeared once. The chain links TRBV5-5 to TRBJ2-1; 8 bases align to TRBD2. Germline CDR1 SGHKS, CDR2 YYEKEE (reference sequence). V shed 2 bases and J 1 base; nucleotides not matched to a gene: 8. The CDR3 is made up of 17 amino acids. DNA of the CDR3: TGTGCCAGCAGCTTCCCGAGCGGGAGCTTATCCTACAATGAGCAGTTCTTC. Translation gives CASSFPSGSLSYNEQFF.

This rearrangement joins TRBV29-1 to TRBJ2-3; TRBD1 matches at 10 bases. CDR1 and CDR2 (germline): SQVTM, ANQGSEA. The CDR3 covers 13 residues. V lost 4 bases and J lost 6; bases outside the gene matches: 4. The CDR3 DNA sequence: TGCAGCGTTGCGGGACAGGGGAGCGATACGCAGTATTTT. Protein product: CSVAGQGSDTQYF.

This chain links TRBV2 with TRBJ1-1; no clear D gene. Germline V gene data show CDR1 as SNHLY and CDR2 as FYNNEI. Deletions cut 1 base from V and 1 base from J, with 7 bases between. CDR3 size: 14 residues. The CDR3 spells CASSEVGRNTEAFF. CDR3 nucleotide sequence: TGTGCCAGCAGTGAAGTCGGGAGGAACACTGAAGCTTTCTTT.

This rearrangement joins TRBV6-5 to TRBJ2-7, with D perhaps TRBD1 (6 bases). With 10 bases removed from V and 13 bases from J, the gap between germline ends came to 20 bases. CDR3 length equals 11 residues. CDR1 and CDR2 from the germline V gene are MNHEY and SVGAGI. CDR3 coding DNA: TGTGCCACCAGAAAACAGGGTTTCGAATACTTC. It yields the protein CATRKQGFEYF.

The J gene is TRBJ1-1, the V gene TRBV7-9; 7 bases are a match to TRBD1. CDR3 length: 17 residues. Per the germline V gene, CDR1 is SEHNR and CDR2 is FQNEAQ (reference sequence). Losses at the gene ends were 5 bases for V and 4 bases for J; bases not matched to a gene: 16. CDR3 sequence (DNA): TGTGCCAGCAGCGAACCGGGACAGAGAGTAACGGGCACTGAAGCTTTCTTT. Residues: CASSEPGQRVTGTEAFF.

This chain uses TRBV27 with TRBJ2-5; possibly TRBD2 for D (6 bases). Near its end, the DNA agrees better with TRBJ2-7, so the J call may be wrong. CDR1 MNHEY and CDR2 SMNVEV come from the germline V gene (reference sequence). The CDR3 runs to 14 residues. The CDR3 DNA reads as TGTGCCAGCACCCCCGCGGGGCAGGCGAACGAGCAGTACTTC. Translating it yields CASTPAGQANEQYF.

V gene TRBV9 combines with J gene TRBJ2-7; the match to TRBD1 covers 7 bases. The ends lost 0 bases at V and 4 bases at J; junction bases unmatched: 7. The CDR3 is 15 residues long. Germline V gene data show CDR1 as SGDLS and CDR2 as YYNGEE. CDR3 bases: TGTGCCAGCAGCGTAGACTCGGGACAGACATACGAGCAGTACTTC. It specifies CASSVDSGQTYEQYF.

This rearrangement joins TRBV7-8 to TRBJ2-2; 14 bases map to TRBD2. V gave up 7 bases and J gave up 3 bases; unmatched junction bases: 4. Germline V gene data show CDR1 as SGHVS and CDR2 as FQNEAQ. This CDR3 spans 16 amino acids. The CDR3 region is CASTSGLAGDTGELFF. CDR3 in DNA: TGTGCCAGCACCTCGGGACTAGCGGGAGACACCGGGGAGCTGTTTTTT.

The chain links TRBV29-1 to TRBJ1-4; possible D gene TRBD1, 6 bases. Trimming pared 4 bases from V and 3 bases from J, leaving 9 bases between. The CDR3 is made up of 13 amino acids. Per germline, CDR1 SQVTM and CDR2 ANQGSEA. The CDR3 region is CSVGQVSNEKLFF. The DNA of the CDR3 is TGCAGCGTTGGACAGGTCTCTAATGAAAAACTGTTTTTT.

The gene calls are TRBV9 and TRBJ2-7; 9 bases align to TRBD1. The CDR3 has 16 residues. Per germline, CDR1 SGDLS and CDR2 YYNGEE. The V gene end was trimmed by 0 bases and the J gene end by 2 bases; junction bases not matched to a gene: 6. The CDR3 coding sequence is TGTGCCAGCAGCGTAGGCTGGGGGGACAGGGCCTACGAGCAGTACTTC. Residues: CASSVGWGDRAYEQYF.

This chain joins TRBV7-9 and TRBJ2-7; the D gene is possibly TRBD2 (5 bases). The CDR3 consists of 14 residues. V dropped 4 bases and J dropped 3 bases, with 13 bases sitting between them. Looked up from germline, CDR1 is SEHNR and CDR2 is FQNEAQ (reference sequence). CDR3 nucleotides: TGTGCCAGCAGCTCAATAGCGACCCGCTACGAGCAGTACTTC. Protein sequence: CASSSIATRYEQYF.

This chain uses TRBV4-1 with TRBJ2-1, with 8 bases fitting TRBD2. Germline assignment: CDR1 MGHRA and CDR2 YSYEKL. The CDR3 runs 17 residues. After removal of 0 bases from V and 3 bases from J, the junction contained 7 bases not matched to a gene. The CDR3 sequence: CASSQEFDSGVYNEQFF. The CDR3 DNA reads TGCGCCAGCAGCCAAGAGTTCGATAGCGGGGTCTACAATGAGCAGTTCTTC.

This chain links TRBV9 with TRBJ1-2; TRBD1 matches 8 bases. The V gene end was trimmed by 3 bases and the J gene end by 6 bases; junction bases not matched to a gene: 13. The CDR3 is made up of 16 amino acids. From germline, CDR1 is SGDLS and CDR2 YYNGEE. CDR3 in DNA: TGTGCCAGCAGCGGGGACAGGATCCACACTTCAGATGGCTACACCTTC. Protein product: CASSGDRIHTSDGYTF.

This chain links TRBV7-2 with TRBJ1-5, with D possibly being TRBD1 (6 bases). Trimming left V 1 base short and J 1 base short, with 14 bases between. Germline CDR1 reads SGHTA; CDR2 reads FQGNSA. The CDR3 runs 17 residues. As DNA, the CDR3 is TGTGCCAGCAGCTTAGGCGGGCAGGGGAAGAGCAATCAGCCCCAGCATTTT. Encoded protein: CASSLGGQGKSNQPQHF.

The V call is TRBV11-2, the J call TRBJ2-1; 11 nucleotides align to TRBD1. The V segment lost 1 base and the J segment 7 bases; nucleotides outside the gene matches: 12. The germline gives CDR1 SGHAT, CDR2 FQNNGV. This CDR3 is built from 18 residues. In nucleotides, the CDR3 is TGTGCCAGCAGCTTAGGGCGTATTCTGGGGACAGGGGGTAATGAGCAGTTCTTC. It is translated as CASSLGRILGTGGNEQFF.

The gene calls are TRBV5-6 and TRBJ1-6; D gene ambiguous. Germline values: CDR1 SGHDT, CDR2 YYEEEE. The CDR3 has 14 amino acids. Trimming shortened V by 0 bases and J by 7 bases, and 8 bases separated the two germline ends. The CDR3 region is CASSLVSSNSPLHF. The CDR3 coding sequence is TGTGCCAGCAGCTTGGTTAGTTCGAATTCACCCCTCCACTTT.

V gene TRBV6-6 combines with J gene TRBJ1-2; D may be TRBD1 (5 bases). The CDR3 sequence is 15 residues long. Germline values: CDR1 MNHNY, CDR2 SVGAGI (reference sequence). Between the trimmed V and J ends, which lost 2 bases and 0 bases, there was a span of 10 bases. The CDR3 spells CASSYVPGSNYGYTF. CDR3 nucleotide sequence: TGTGCCAGCAGTTACGTCCCAGGGTCTAACTATGGCTACACCTTC.

This rearrangement joins TRBV28 to TRBJ2-5; TRBD2 is a possible D gene (5 bases). This CDR3 has 13 residues. Trimming stripped 5 bases from V and 6 bases from J, with 13 bases between. Germline V gene sequence: CDR1 MDHEN, CDR2 SYDVKM. The CDR3 region has the DNA TGTGCCAGCAGTGCTAGCTTGGGGAAGACCCAGTACTTC. This translates into CASSASLGKTQYF.

The J gene is TRBJ2-3, the V gene TRBV18; 7 bases line up with TRBD2. From germline, CDR1 is KGHSH and CDR2 LQKENI. This CDR3 contains 14 residues. V lost 2 bases and J lost 6; bases outside the gene matches: 5. CDR3 sequence: CASSPGNGRDTQYF. In nucleotides, the CDR3 is TGTGCCAGCTCACCAGGAAACGGGAGGGATACGCAGTATTTT.

V usage is TRBV7-8 and J usage is TRBJ2-1; 9 positions agree with TRBD1. Germline CDR1 reads SGHVS; CDR2 reads FQNEAQ. The CDR3 spans 16 residues. The V segment lost 5 bases and the J segment 10 bases; nucleotides outside the gene matches: 15. This CDR3 is CASSGITRDRAREQFF. As DNA, the CDR3 is TGTGCCAGCAGCGGCATTACCCGGGACAGGGCCCGGGAGCAGTTCTTC.

The rearrangement uses TRBV6-1 and TRBJ2-5; D is undetermined. The J call is in doubt because the DNA end fits TRBJ2-7 better. Germline V CDR1 and CDR2: MNHNS, SASEGT. The CDR3 is 14 residues long. The CDR3 nucleotides are TGTGCCAGCAGTGAACCCGATCGCACCTACGAGCAGTACTTC. Translated: CASSEPDRTYEQYF.

The rearrangement links TRBV27 to TRBJ2-7; 9 nucleotides match TRBD2. The CDR3 loop spans 14 amino acids. The V gene's germline CDR1 is MNHEY and CDR2 SMNVEV (reference sequence). Trimming cost V 6 bases and J 3 bases; bases outside gene matches: 6. CDR3 sequence reads: CASSVAGAVYEQYF. For the CDR3, the DNA is TGTGCCAGCAGCGTAGCGGGAGCGGTCTACGAGCAGTACTTC.

The rearrangement joins TRBV27 to TRBJ1-4; D is possibly TRBD1 (6 bases). Trimming took 2 bases from V and 8 from J, leaving 9 bases between them. CDR3 length: 13 amino acids. Per the germline V gene, CDR1 is MNHEY and CDR2 is SMNVEV (reference sequence). CDR3 protein: CASSLQGREKLFF. CDR3 bases: TGTGCCAGCAGTTTACAGGGGCGCGAAAAACTGTTTTTT. Filled out from reference TRBV27 and TRBJ1-4, the complete variable domain reads EAQVTQNPRYLITVTGKKLTVTCSQNMNHEYMSWYRQDPGLGLRQIYYSMNVEVTDKGDVPEGYKVSRKEKRNFPLILESPSPNQTSLYFCASSLQGREKLFFGSGTQLSVL.

This chain links TRBV2 with TRBJ1-1; 9 bases are a match to TRBD1. V shed 5 bases and J 4 bases; nucleotides not matched to a gene: 2. From germline, CDR1 is SNHLY and CDR2 FYNNEI. The CDR3 runs to 13 residues. CDR3 protein: CASSPTGGTEAFF. DNA for the CDR3: TGTGCCAGCAGTCCGACAGGGGGCACTGAAGCTTTCTTT.

This clone was detected only once. The V and J genes are TRBV19 and TRBJ2-7; tentatively, D is TRBD1 (6 bases). The germline gives CDR1 LNHDA, CDR2 SQIVND (reference sequence). CDR3 size: 13 residues. V lost 0 bases to trimming and J lost 12 bases, with 15 bases between them. CDR3: CASSIDLQGRRYF. The CDR3 nucleotides read TGTGCCAGTAGTATAGATCTACAGGGCAGGCGGTACTTC. The full variable domain, its missing parts supplied by reference TRBV19 and TRBJ2-7, is DGGITQSPKYLFRKEGQNVTLSCEQNLNHDAMYWYRQDPGQGLRLIYYSQIVNDFQKGDIAEGYSVSREKKESFPLTVTSAQKNPTAFYLCASSIDLQGRRYFGPGTRLTVT.

This clone is a singleton in its sample. The J gene is TRBJ1-4, the V gene TRBV10-1; 8 nucleotides match TRBD1. The CDR3 consists of 14 residues. CDR1 and CDR2 from the germline V gene are WNHNN and SYGVQD (reference sequence). The V gene end was trimmed by 8 bases and the J gene end by 3 bases; junction bases not matched to a gene: 5. The CDR3 loop is CASFQGASNEKLFF. CDR3 sequence (DNA): TGCGCCAGCTTCCAGGGGGCTTCTAATGAAAAACTGTTTTTT.

The chain uses TRBV6-4 and TRBJ2-2, with D perhaps matching TRBD1 (5 bases). The CDR3 totals 14 residues. The germline gives CDR1 MRHNA, CDR2 SNTAGT. Trimming pared 3 bases from V and 4 bases from J, leaving 9 bases between. CDR3: CASSEGLLTGELFF. The CDR3 DNA follows: TGTGCCAGCAGTGAGGGGCTACTCACCGGGGAGCTGTTTTTT.

The chain is built from TRBV14 and TRBJ2-2; tentatively, D is TRBD2 (5 bases). The V and J ends lost 4 bases and 3 bases respectively, with 12 bases between them. The CDR3 runs to 15 residues. Germline V gene sequence: CDR1 SGHDN, CDR2 FVKESK. For the CDR3, the DNA is TGTGCCAGCAGCCTCGTTCTGGGAGACACCGGGGAGCTGTTTTTT. This codes for CASSLVLGDTGELFF.

The chain employs TRBV2 and TRBJ1-1; 7 bases align to TRBD1. This CDR3 has 16 residues. V trimming: 8 bases; J trimming: 11 bases; junction bases outside the gene matches: 23. Germline lookup yields CDR1 SNHLY and CDR2 FYNNEI. The CDR3 loop is CASCRPISDRAMRAFF. The CDR3 region has the DNA TGTGCCAGCTGCCGGCCGATCTCTGACAGGGCCATGAGGGCTTTCTTT. Complete variable domain (other parts from reference TRBV2 and TRBJ1-1): EPEVTQTPSHQVTQMGQEVILRCVPISNHLYFYWYRQILGQKVEFLVSFYNNEISEKSEIFDDQFSVERPDGSNFTLKIRSTKLEDSAMYFCASCRPISDRAMRAFFGQGTRLTVV.

The rearrangement uses TRBV2 and TRBJ2-1; 7 nucleotides match TRBD2. V gave up 5 bases and J gave up 0 bases; unmatched junction bases: 10. The CDR3 is 17 residues long. In germline, CDR1 is SNHLY, CDR2 FYNNEI. CDR3 sequence (DNA): TGTGCCAGCAGTCCACTACCTAGCGGAAGCTCCTACAATGAGCAGTTCTTC. It is translated as CASSPLPSGSSYNEQFF.